The 5 T cell receptor beta chains below were found in one sample sequenced in a study of control samples from healthy donors and cancer patients. The method was immunoSEQ multiplex PCR; TCRdb's version includes in-frame clones alone and lacks a portion of them. In the table there are under 150,000 clones, 80% to 90% of which are singletons. The specimen sequenced was PBMCs. These receptors all come from a woman aged 45-60 years with colorectal cancer.

This clone was found once. The rearrangement joins TRBV9 to TRBJ2-5; 9 bases map to TRBD1. V gave up 0 bases and J gave up 7 bases; unmatched junction bases: 7. The CDR3 totals 15 residues. Germline CDR1 reads SGDLS; CDR2 reads YYNGEE. In nucleotides, the CDR3 is TGTGCCAGCAGCGTAGGGACAGGGGAGGGTACGACCCAGTACTTC. Its protein is CASSVGTGEGTTQYF.

The chain employs TRBV18 and TRBJ2-3; D ambiguous. Germline V lookup: CDR1 KGHSH, CDR2 LQKENI. V lost 4 bases, J lost 6 bases, and 5 bases lay in between. The CDR3 contains 11 residues. CDR3 region: CASSLQDTQYF. In nucleotides, the CDR3 is TGTGCCAGCTCACTTCAGGATACGCAGTATTTT.

The J gene is TRBJ2-1, the V gene TRBV3-1 (or the pseudogene TRBV3-2); TRBD2 matches 7 bases. The CDR3 totals 14 residues. The germline gives CDR1 LGHDT, CDR2 YNNKEL (reference sequence). V gave up 0 bases and J gave up 7 bases; unmatched junction bases: 3. The CDR3 is CASSQEGGKNEQFF. The DNA for the CDR3 is TGTGCCAGCAGCCAAGAGGGAGGGAAGAATGAGCAGTTCTTC.

The chain has TRBV28 and TRBJ2-5; TRBD2 matches at 8 bases. This CDR3 is 17 amino acids long. Germline loops: CDR1 MDHEN, CDR2 SYDVKM. The V and J ends lost 4 bases and 5 bases, in that order; junction bases with no gene match: 15. CDR3: CASSSPLGREGLETQYF. CDR3 DNA: TGTGCCAGCAGTTCACCCCTTGGACGGGAGGGCCTTGAGACCCAGTACTTC. The complete variable domain, with remaining parts taken from reference TRBV28 and TRBJ2-5, reads DVKVTQSSRYLVKRTGEKVFLECVQDMDHENMFWYRQDPGLGLRLIYFSYDVKMKEKGDIPEGYSVSREKKERFSLILESASTNQTSMYLCASSSPLGREGLETQYFGPGTRLLVL.

This sequence joins TRBV29-1 and TRBJ2-1; no definite D call. V was cut by 4 bases and J by 4 bases, with 8 bases left in between. Germline V gene data show CDR1 as SQVTM and CDR2 as ANQGSEA. The CDR3 has 12 amino acids. CDR3 nucleotide sequence: TGCAGCGTTGGCCAGAAGTACAATGAGCAGTTCTTC. This gives the protein CSVGQKYNEQFF.